This T cell receptor beta chain originates from a study of blood T cells in healthy people across ages. The CDR3 totals 14 residues. The germline V and J ends were trimmed by 3 bases and 6 bases, with 11 bases remaining between them. Germline CDR1 and CDR2: SGHTA and FQGNSA. A second PCR of 7 to 11 cycles used a sample-barcoded 5' primer and a J-beta primer mix. Each sample provided no less than 3 million CDR3-containing paired-end reads. TCRdb independently ran MiXCR on the 5' RACE reads; one entry per CDR3 protein. The sample lists about 970,000 distinct CDR3 sequences; about 53% were seen once. The chain carries TRBV7-2 and TRBJ2-2; D is ambiguous. This clonotype originated in a woman aged 60-75 years in good health. Sequenced sample: blood. The CDR3 spells CASSFLVSSGELFF. CDR3 nucleotides: TGTGCCAGCAGCTTTTTAGTTTCCTCCGGGGAGCTGTTTTTT. The variable domain in full, with the rest retrieved from reference TRBV7-2 and TRBJ2-2, is GAGVSQSPSNKVTEKGKDVELRCDPISGHTALYWYRQSLGQGLEFLIYFQGNSAPDKSGLPSDRFSAERTGGSVSTLTIQRTQQEDSAVYLCASSFLVSSGELFFGEGSRLTVL.